The rows below give T cell receptor beta chains drawn from one sample of a study of cytomegalovirus exposure and HLA in healthy donors. Repertoires were generated with immunoSEQ multiplex PCR, while TCRdb's copy carries only in-frame clones and drops some. The sample has some 110,000 clones, roughly four fifths seen once. What was sequenced was PBMCs. These receptor sequences come from a man aged 50-60 years in good health and CMV-seronegative. CDR3s include the opening cysteine and the closing phenylalanine or tryptophan.

TRBV2	TRBJ2-1	CASRGTGTSKYNEQFF
TRBV28	TRBJ2-2	CASWAGWAGELFF
TRBV7-9	TRBJ2-3	CASSSRHPTDTQYF
TRBV5-4	TRBJ2-1	CASSLPSSYNEQFF
TRBV18	TRBJ1-5	CASSPHSNQPQHF
TRBV30	TRBJ1-6	CAWRVRGRSSSPLHF
TRBV19	TRBJ1-3	CASSSQGAVGNTIYF
TRBV5-4	TRBJ2-3	CASSHRLAGWGDTQYF
TRBV6-5	TRBJ1-5	CASSYSRARQPQHF
TRBV10-2	TRBJ1-4	CASSERDRANEKLFF
TRBV2	TRBJ2-6	CASSQTGTGISGANVLTF
TRBV5-1	TRBJ2-3	CASSDIDREAADTQYF
TRBV6-5	TRBJ1-1	CASSSTWRLSNRAFF
TRBV14	TRBJ2-5	CASSHRGQETQYF
TRBV25-1	TRBJ1-6	CASSGERRGYSPLHF
TRBV9	TRBJ2-3	CASSVRVDTDTQYF
TRBV5-6	TRBJ1-6	CASSLGDRASPLHF
TRBV5-5	TRBJ1-4	CASSLVPATNEKLFF
TRBV7-2	TRBJ2-3	CASSLGGRSTDTQYF
TRBV25-1	TRBJ2-5	CASSPTLAGVGETQYF
TRBV4-1	TRBJ2-7	CASSHPSYRGEYEQYF
TRBV5-1	TRBJ1-1	CASTPGGREDEAFF
TRBV18	TRBJ1-6	CASSPLQGSNSPLHF
TRBV19	TRBJ1-1	CASSTTGDTEAFF
TRBV6-6	TRBJ1-1	CASSPTGNTEAFF
TRBV5-1	TRBJ1-2	CASSLGAKYGYTF
TRBV19	TRBJ2-3	CASSSGLPRGTDTQYF
TRBV28	TRBJ2-5	CASVARGPQYF
TRBV18	TRBJ2-2	CASQGGNTGELFF
TRBV7-2	TRBJ2-5	CASSLAPPTNQETQYF
TRBV13	TRBJ1-1	CASSSRIGTGFNTEAFF
TRBV5-4	TRBJ2-2	CASSFGGEGGANTGELFF
TRBV4-1	TRBJ2-2	CASAGERGGSNTGELFF
TRBV6-1	TRBJ2-5	CASSEAGTGVQETQYF
TRBV18	TRBJ1-4	CASSPRQATLPEKLFF
TRBV13	TRBJ1-1	CASRLKEGGGRDREVTEAFF
TRBV6-5	TRBJ1-5	CASSLSGVSNQPQHF
TRBV5-1	TRBJ2-1	CASSRPADEQFF
TRBV7-6	TRBJ2-2	CASQGAGELFF
TRBV5-6	TRBJ2-7	CASSLGSRGPYEQYF
TRBV4-2	TRBJ2-1	CASSQGSAVSYNEQFF
TRBV27	TRBJ1-3	CASKSGTGLDTIYF
TRBV27	TRBJ2-5	CASSFSGTPQETQYF
TRBV18	TRBJ2-1	CASSPAGGNEQFF
TRBV6-6	TRBJ1-5	CASSYQGTNQPQHF
TRBV6-5	TRBJ1-4	CASSYLAASNEKLFF
TRBV19	TRBJ1-4	CASSLLGDRGEKLFF
TRBV15	TRBJ1-4	CATSDRTSGKLFF